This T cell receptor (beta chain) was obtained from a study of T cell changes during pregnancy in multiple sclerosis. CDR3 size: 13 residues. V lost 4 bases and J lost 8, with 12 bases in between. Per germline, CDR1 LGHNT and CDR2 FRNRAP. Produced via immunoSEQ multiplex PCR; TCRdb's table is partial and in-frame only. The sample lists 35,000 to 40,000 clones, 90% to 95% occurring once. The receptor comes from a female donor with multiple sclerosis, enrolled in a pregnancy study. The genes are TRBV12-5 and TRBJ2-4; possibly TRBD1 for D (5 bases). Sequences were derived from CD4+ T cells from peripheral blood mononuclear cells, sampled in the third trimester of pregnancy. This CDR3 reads CASGSSGADIQYF. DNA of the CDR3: TGTGCTAGTGGTTCCTCTGGGGCGGACATTCAGTACTTC.